A single sample is the source of the 28 T cell receptor beta chains below, sequenced in a study of B cell selection in AIRE deficiency. TCRdb keeps only in-frame clones here, not all; method: immunoSEQ multiplex PCR. The repertoire holds under 6,500 clones, with 80% to 90% as singletons. Sorted regulatory T cells were CD4-positive, CD25-high and CD127-low or negative. Sequenced: Tregs sorted from PBMCs. The receptors stem from a human donor with AIRE deficiency.

The rearrangement uses TRBV2 and TRBJ2-5, with D unresolved. V was pared by 4 bases and J by 2 bases, with 11 bases between. CDR3 size: 14 residues. Looked up from germline, CDR1 is SNHLY and CDR2 is FYNNEI. The chain's CDR3 is CASSVNWLQETQYF. CDR3 bases: TGTGCCAGCAGTGTTAACTGGCTTCAAGAGACCCAGTACTTC.

The chain uses TRBV6-1 and TRBJ1-5; no clear D gene. Per the germline V gene, CDR1 is MNHNS and CDR2 is SASEGT. The length of the CDR3 is 15 residues. V was trimmed by 4 bases and J by 5 bases, leaving 15 bases between them. The DNA for the CDR3 is TGTGCCAGCAGTGGGGCAGTCCAGTCTTATCAGCCCCAGCATTTT. Translated: CASSGAVQSYQPQHF.

The gene calls are TRBV28 and TRBJ1-5; no clear D. Germline V gene lookup returns CDR1 MDHEN and CDR2 SYDVKM. The CDR3 has 13 amino acids. Trimming removed 6 bases at V and 5 bases at J, with 11 bases between. CDR3 sequence (DNA): TGTGCCAGCAGGGACTGGGCTGATCAGCCCCAGCATTTT. It specifies CASRDWADQPQHF.

The chain is built from TRBV7-9 and TRBJ2-7; 10 nucleotides align to TRBD2. Germline V CDR1 and CDR2: SEHNR, FQNEAQ (reference sequence). The CDR3 consists of 13 residues. Losses at the gene ends were 8 bases for V and 3 bases for J; bases not matched to a gene: 4. For the CDR3, the DNA is TGTGCCAGCTCCTTAGCGGGGGGCTACGAGCAGTACTTC. It yields the protein CASSLAGGYEQYF.

The genes are TRBV19 and TRBJ2-3, with D unresolved. Trimming took 2 bases from V and 1 from J, leaving 10 bases between them. The CDR3 runs to 15 residues. The germline gives CDR1 LNHDA, CDR2 SQIVND (reference sequence). For the CDR3, the DNA is TGTGCCAGTAGTATAAACCCAGGAGGCACAGATACGCAGTATTTT. Translated: CASSINPGGTDTQYF. The whole variable domain, remainder taken from reference TRBV19 and TRBJ2-3, is DGGITQSPKYLFRKEGQNVTLSCEQNLNHDAMYWYRQDPGQGLRLIYYSQIVNDFQKGDIAEGYSVSREKKESFPLTVTSAQKNPTAFYLCASSINPGGTDTQYFGPGTRLTVL.

The chain uses TRBV6-6 and TRBJ1-2, with TRBD1 matching over 8 bases. Trimming at V came to 4 bases and at J to 7 bases, leaving 11 bases not matched to a gene. CDR3 size: 15 residues. Germline CDR1 and CDR2: MNHNY and SVGAGI (reference sequence). The CDR3 bases are TGTGCCAGCAGTTCGACCAGACAGGGGATGTCTGGCTACACCTTC. Amino acids: CASSSTRQGMSGYTF.

This clone was counted only a few times. This rearrangement joins TRBV11-3 to TRBJ1-6, with D unresolved. The V end lost 4 bases, the J end lost 7 bases, and 8 bases lay between the germline ends. The CDR3 covers 13 residues. Germline CDR1 is SGHNT and CDR2 is YENEEA. The CDR3 protein is CASSSILNSPLHF. The CDR3 nucleotides read TGTGCCAGCAGCTCCATCCTCAATTCACCCCTCCACTTT.

The DNA for the CDR3 is TGTGCCATCAGGAAGGGGTACAGCACAGATACGCAGTATTTT. Translation gives CAIRKGYSTDTQYF. This chain connects TRBV10-3 to TRBJ2-3; perhaps TRBD1 as D (5 bases). Germline V gene lookup returns CDR1 ENHRY and CDR2 SYGVKD. The V and J ends lost 6 bases and 0 bases respectively, with 10 bases between them. CDR3 length: 14 amino acids.

This chain uses TRBV9 with TRBJ2-7, with TRBD2 as a possible D gene (6 bases). This CDR3 comprises 15 residues. The V and J ends lost 5 bases and 0 bases respectively, with 15 bases between them. CDR1 is SGDLS and CDR2 is YYNGEE in the germline V gene. The CDR3 bases are TGTGCCAGCAGTCAAAGTCCGGGACTCTCCTACGAGCAGTACTTC. This sequence encodes CASSQSPGLSYEQYF. The entire variable domain, with the rest obtained from reference TRBV9 and TRBJ2-7, is as follows: DSGVTQTPKHLITATGQRVTLRCSPRSGDLSVYWYQQSLDQGLQFLIQYYNGEERAKGNILERFSAQQFPDLHSELNLSSLELGDSALYFCASSQSPGLSYEQYFGPGTRLTVT.

This chain uses TRBV27 with TRBJ2-6; D remains ambiguous. Germline assignment: CDR1 MNHEY and CDR2 SMNVEV (reference sequence). This CDR3 has 14 amino acids. With 1 base removed from V and 2 bases from J, the gap between germline ends came to 3 bases. The CDR3 loop is CASSLLAGANVLTF. CDR3 DNA: TGTGCCAGCAGTTTATTAGCTGGGGCCAACGTCCTGACTTTC.

The V gene is TRBV28, the J gene TRBJ2-1; D not certain. Germline V gene data show CDR1 as MDHEN and CDR2 as SYDVKM. Trimming cost V 3 bases and J 6 bases, with 9 bases left between them. This CDR3 region has 13 residues. The CDR3 protein is CASSFVYGNEQFF. For the CDR3, the DNA is TGTGCCAGCAGTTTTGTTTATGGCAATGAGCAGTTCTTC.

The V and J genes are TRBV2 and TRBJ1-2; D perhaps matches TRBD1 (5 bases). The CDR3 has 15 residues. Germline CDR1 reads SNHLY; CDR2 reads FYNNEI. Trimming took 1 base from V and 3 from J, leaving 12 bases between them. Written as DNA, the CDR3 is TGTGCCAGCAGTGAAGTCGGGGCGGGTTACTATGGCTACACCTTC. Amino acids: CASSEVGAGYYGYTF.

Concerning this clone itself: At the DNA level, this CDR3 is encoded by other sequences in the same sample as well. The chain uses TRBV13 and TRBJ1-5; 7 bases agree with TRBD1. This CDR3 has 15 residues. Trimming removed 5 bases from V and 11 bases from J; junction bases left unmatched: 15. Germline V CDR1 and CDR2: PRHDT, FYEKMQ (reference sequence). The CDR3 bases are TGTGCCAGCAGCGTTAGGGGTCAGGGGGTTCGGACCCAGCATTTT. Translating it yields CASSVRGQGVRTQHF.

This chain links TRBV20-1 with TRBJ1-2; D is uncertain. This CDR3 comprises 11 residues. Deletions cut 6 bases from V and 2 bases from J, with 7 bases between. Germline V lookup: CDR1 DFQATT, CDR2 SNEGSKA (reference sequence). CDR3 coding DNA: TGCAGTGCCAGCATGAACTATGGCTACACCTTC. Protein product: CSASMNYGYTF.

This clone appeared a single time. The gene calls are TRBV7-2 and TRBJ1-2; a possible D gene is TRBD1 (6 bases). CDR3 length: 13 amino acids. The ends were cut back, 3 bases at V and 7 bases at J, with 12 bases in the middle. Germline CDR1 and CDR2: SGHTA and FQGNSA. The CDR3 region has the DNA TGTGCCAGCAGCTTCACAGGGACGAGTGGCTACACCTTC. Its translation: CASSFTGTSGYTF. Full variable domain (outside the CDR3, taken from reference TRBV7-2 and TRBJ1-2): GAGVSQSPSNKVTEKGKDVELRCDPISGHTALYWYRQSLGQGLEFLIYFQGNSAPDKSGLPSDRFSAERTGGSVSTLTIQRTQQEDSAVYLCASSFTGTSGYTFGSGTRLTVV.

The chain is built from TRBV6-5 and TRBJ1-1; D remains unclear. This CDR3 is built from 12 residues. Germline V gives CDR1 MNHEY, CDR2 SVGAGI. Deletions cut 1 base from V and 3 bases from J, with 3 bases between. This chain's CDR3 is CASSYWDTEAFF. CDR3 sequence (DNA): TGTGCCAGCAGTTACTGGGACACTGAAGCTTTCTTT.

The chain recombines TRBV18 with TRBJ2-4; unclear D gene. Trimming pared 5 bases from V and 4 bases from J, leaving 12 bases between. This CDR3 is 14 amino acids long. CDR1 is KGHSH, CDR2 LQKENI, per germline. CDR3 in DNA: TGTGCCAGCTCAAGTGGGCTAGTTAAAAACATTCAGTACTTC. Amino acid sequence: CASSSGLVKNIQYF.

The CDR3 DNA is TGTGCCAGCGGACAGGGGGTCTATGGCTACACCTTC. It is translated as CASGQGVYGYTF. The chain combines TRBV28 with TRBJ1-2; 10 bases align to TRBD1. The trim removed 8 bases at V and 4 bases at J, leaving 1 base unmatched. The germline CDR1 and CDR2 sequences are MDHEN and SYDVKM. The CDR3 runs to 12 residues.

The table lists this clone with a count of one. The gene calls are TRBV10-3 and TRBJ2-1; 8 bases line up with TRBD2. The V segment lost 5 bases and the J segment 8 bases; nucleotides outside the gene matches: 5. CDR3 length: 13 amino acids. Germline CDR1 and CDR2: ENHRY and SYGVKD. The DNA for the CDR3 is TGTGCCATCAGTCGAGCGGGGGTGGATGAGCAGTTCTTC. It codes for CAISRAGVDEQFF.

The chain combines TRBV18 with TRBJ2-5; D perhaps matches TRBD2 (5 bases). The CDR3 is 13 residues long. Looked up from germline, CDR1 is KGHSH and CDR2 is LQKENI. Deletions cut 1 base from V and 10 bases from J, with 13 bases between. The CDR3 coding sequence is TGTGCCAGCTCACCACGGCCAGGACGGGACCAGTACTTC. Translated, it gives CASSPRPGRDQYF.

V is TRBV7-2 and J is TRBJ2-3, with D possibly called TRBD1 or TRBD2 (6 bases each). Per the germline V gene, CDR1 is SGHTA and CDR2 is FQGNSA. V lost 4 bases and J 0 bases, leaving 11 bases between the germline ends. The CDR3 has 15 residues. The CDR3, as DNA: TGTGCCAGCAGCTCGATGGGGGGCAGCACAGATACGCAGTATTTT. Translated: CASSSMGGSTDTQYF.

This clone was seen a few times. The chain joins TRBV6-6 to TRBJ2-7; D gene unclear. This CDR3 spans 13 amino acids. The germline V gene encodes CDR1 MNHNY and CDR2 SVGAGI (reference sequence). The germline V and J ends were trimmed by 2 bases and 0 bases, with 5 bases remaining between them. The chain's CDR3 is CASSYRSSYEQYF. The CDR3 DNA follows: TGTGCCAGCAGTTACAGGAGCTCCTACGAGCAGTACTTC.

The rearrangement links TRBV27 to TRBJ2-1; D is unresolved. Trimming pared 3 bases from V and 0 bases from J, leaving 9 bases between. This CDR3 has 15 residues. The germline gives CDR1 MNHEY, CDR2 SMNVEV (reference sequence). CDR3 coding DNA: TGTGCCAGCAGTTTGACCTTGAGCTCCTACAATGAGCAGTTCTTC. This encodes CASSLTLSSYNEQFF.

This clone has just one count. CDR3 nucleotides: TGTGCCAGCAGTACCGGGACGGAGAACACTGAAGCTTTCTTT. Translated, it gives CASSTGTENTEAFF. The rearrangement links TRBV28 to TRBJ1-1, with D perhaps matching TRBD1 (5 bases). Germline loops: CDR1 MDHEN, CDR2 SYDVKM. The CDR3 is made up of 14 amino acids. V was trimmed by 5 bases and J by 1 base, leaving 11 bases between them.

The chain links TRBV5-1 to TRBJ2-2; maybe TRBD2 (6 bases). The CDR3 covers 15 residues. V lost 3 bases and J lost 6, with 15 bases in between. Germline V gene lookup returns CDR1 SGHRS and CDR2 YFSETQ. CDR3 bases: TGCGCCAGCAGCTCCACCGGGGGAGGATCCGGGGAGCTGTTTTTT. Encoded protein: CASSSTGGGSGELFF.

This clone is deemed large. This chain links TRBV6-5 with TRBJ1-2, with D perhaps TRBD1 (6 bases). CDR3 size: 12 residues. Trimming stripped 7 bases from V and 8 bases from J, with 14 bases between. Germline V lookup: CDR1 MNHEY, CDR2 SVGAGI. Written as DNA, the CDR3 is TGTGCCAGCACCCTAGGGGGGAGAGGCTACACCTTC. Protein: CASTLGGRGYTF.

The chain has TRBV7-2 and TRBJ1-1; possible D gene TRBD1, 6 bases. CDR1 is SGHTA, CDR2 FQGNSA, per germline. The CDR3 totals 15 residues. Trimming shortened V by 1 base and J by 4 bases, and 13 bases separated the two germline ends. CDR3 DNA sequence: TGTGCCAGCAGCTTAGGGCTGGGCAGGGGCACTGAAGCTTTCTTT. Its protein is CASSLGLGRGTEAFF.

The chain uses TRBV5-6 and TRBJ1-4, with 7 positions matching TRBD1. The CDR3 sequence is 15 residues long. The germline V gene has CDR1 SGHDT and CDR2 YYEEEE. V gave up 4 bases and J gave up 5 bases; unmatched junction bases: 8. The CDR3 DNA follows: TGTGCCAGCAGCCGGACAGGCTCTGGGAATGAAAAACTGTTTTTT. Protein: CASSRTGSGNEKLFF.